The entry below gives a single TCR beta chain sequence along with its context. Time point defined: newly diagnosed GD, antithyroid drugs for less than 3 months. PBMCs were the source of the RNA used for TCR sequencing. Staff drew around 10 milliliters of peripheral blood into EDTA tubes. This record belongs to a study of regulatory T cells in long-lasting Graves disease. For TCR beta, libraries came from iRepertoire HTBI primers and Arm-PCR of CDR3 regions. TCRdb re-analysed the multiplex PCR reads in MiXCR, keeping a single row per CDR3 protein. The sample carries around 500,000 distinct CDR3 sequences, roughly 13% recorded once. A further study also used this sample, focusing on T cells in Graves' hyperthyroidism and ophthalmopathy.

The input for sequencing was peripheral blood mononuclear cells (PBMCs), taken at new diagnosis, from a patient treated with antithyroid drugs. This TCR was sampled from a man younger than 45 with Graves disease.

In DNA form, the CDR3 reads TGTGCCTGGAGTGCGTGGGAAAGAGGAGAGACCCAGTACTTC. Its protein product is CAWSAWERGETQYF. The chain uses TRBV30 and TRBJ2-5, with D uncertain. V was pared by 1 base and J by 4 bases, with 13 bases between. This CDR3 has 14 residues. In germline, CDR1 is GTSNPN, CDR2 SVGIG (reference sequence).